This T cell receptor beta chain was identified during a study of T-cell reconstitution after alpha-beta-depleted transplantation in children. Many counts were recorded for this clonotype. The germline V gene encodes CDR1 DFQATT and CDR2 SNEGSKA (reference sequence). CDR3 size: 13 residues. After removal of 6 bases from V and 10 bases from J, the junction contained 6 bases not matched to a gene. Preparation of the TCRbeta library used unique molecular identifiers. Via MiXCR, TCRdb re-called the PCR reads, giving one row per CDR3 protein. The sample includes hundreds of thousands of distinct CDR3 sequences, over 15% of them seen just once.

This specimen consisted of PBMCs from the stem cell graft donor, obtained from the stem cell graft. The chain couples TRBV20-1 to TRBJ1-6, with 10 bases fitting TRBD1. This TCR was sampled from a human donor who donated a stem cell graft to a child with acute myeloid leukemia. The CDR3 DNA reads TGCAGTGCCAGACAGGGGGCGGACTCACCCCTCCACTTT. Its protein is CSARQGADSPLHF.